A single sample gave rise to the 3 T cell receptor beta chains below, sequenced in a study of blood T cell repertoires in COVID-19. TCRdb keeps only in-frame clones here, not all; method: immunoSEQ multiplex PCR. Here the sample spans 95,000 to 100,000 clones, around 94% being singletons. Sequencing input: peripheral blood. All receptors derive from a man in his fifties or sixties with active COVID-19.

The genes are TRBV5-1 and TRBJ2-7; 8 positions agree with TRBD1. Germline V lookup: CDR1 SGHRS, CDR2 YFSETQ. The CDR3 loop spans 14 amino acids. Trimming at V came to 1 base and at J to 7 bases, leaving 7 bases not matched to a gene. This CDR3 reads CASSLSQGAGEQYF. CDR3 in DNA: TGCGCCAGCAGCTTGTCTCAGGGGGCCGGGGAGCAGTACTTC.

The chain joins TRBV7-3 to TRBJ2-1; a weak D match, TRBD2 (6 bases). V gave up 3 bases and J gave up 6 bases, with 18 bases separating them. Germline V gene data show CDR1 as SGHTA and CDR2 as FQGTGA. This CDR3 contains 16 residues. The CDR3 nucleotides are TGTGCCAGCAGCTTGGCGACGGGAGTACCTCGCAATGAGCAGTTCTTC. It translates to CASSLATGVPRNEQFF.

The chain employs TRBV5-6 and TRBJ2-7; possible D gene TRBD2, 6 bases. The germline gives CDR1 SGHDT, CDR2 YYEEEE. V was clipped by 2 bases and J by 0 bases, with 9 bases between them. There are 14 residues in the CDR3. In DNA form, the CDR3 reads TGTGCCAGCAGCTTTGGAGGGCCCTCCTACGAGCAGTACTTC. Protein product: CASSFGGPSYEQYF.